This TCR beta chain was documented in a study of T-cell reconstitution after alpha-beta-depleted transplantation in children. A TCRbeta library incorporating unique molecular identifiers was prepared. One entry per CDR3 protein results from TCRdb running MiXCR on the PCR reads. Among a few hundred thousand distinct CDR3 sequences listed, roughly 10% were seen once. With V trimmed by 3 bases and J by 4 bases, 8 bases remained unmatched. This CDR3 contains 17 residues. Germline V gene sequence: CDR1 SGHRS, CDR2 YFSETQ. This clonotype has ten or more counts. The sequenced sample was PBMCs from the stem cell graft donor, obtained from the stem cell graft. This rearrangement joins TRBV5-1 to TRBJ2-1; TRBD2 matches at 12 bases. The sequence was obtained from a human donor who donated a stem cell graft to a child with acute lymphoblastic leukemia. This chain's CDR3 is CASSWESSGGAYNEQFF. The CDR3 nucleotides read TGCGCCAGCAGCTGGGAGTCTAGCGGGGGGGCTTACAATGAGCAGTTCTTC.